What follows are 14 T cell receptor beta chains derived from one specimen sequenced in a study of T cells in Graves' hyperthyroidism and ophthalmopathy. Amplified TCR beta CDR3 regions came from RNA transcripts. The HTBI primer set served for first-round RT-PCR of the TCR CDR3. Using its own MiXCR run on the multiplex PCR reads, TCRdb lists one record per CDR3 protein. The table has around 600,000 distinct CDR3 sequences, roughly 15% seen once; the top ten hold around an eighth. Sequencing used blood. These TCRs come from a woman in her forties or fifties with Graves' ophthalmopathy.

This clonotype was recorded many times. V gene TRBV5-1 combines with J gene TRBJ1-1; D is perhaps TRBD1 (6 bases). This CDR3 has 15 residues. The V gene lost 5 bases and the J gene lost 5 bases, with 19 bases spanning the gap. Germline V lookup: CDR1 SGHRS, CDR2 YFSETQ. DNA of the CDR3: TGCGCCAGCAGGGCTCAAATGGGGGCTGGGACTGAAGCTTTCTTT. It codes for CASRAQMGAGTEAFF.

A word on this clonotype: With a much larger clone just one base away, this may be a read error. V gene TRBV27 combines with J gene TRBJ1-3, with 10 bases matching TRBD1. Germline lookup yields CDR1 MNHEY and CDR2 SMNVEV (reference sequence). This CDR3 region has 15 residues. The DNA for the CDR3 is TGTGCCAGGAGTTTGACAGGGGGCATTGGAAACACCATATATTTT. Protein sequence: CARSLTGGIGNTIYF.

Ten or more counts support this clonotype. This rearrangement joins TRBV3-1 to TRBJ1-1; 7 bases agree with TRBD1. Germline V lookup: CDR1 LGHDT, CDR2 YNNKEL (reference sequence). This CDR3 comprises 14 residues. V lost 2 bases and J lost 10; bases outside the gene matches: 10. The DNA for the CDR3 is TGTGCCAGCAGCCAACCCGACAGGGTCATCGGAGCTTTCTTT. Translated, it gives CASSQPDRVIGAFF. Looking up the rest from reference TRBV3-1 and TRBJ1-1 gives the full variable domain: DTAVSQTPKYLVTQMGNDKSIKCEQNLGHDTMYWYKQDSKKFLKIMFSYNNKELIINETVPNRFSPKSPDKAHLNLHINSLELGDSAVYFCASSQPDRVIGAFFGQGTRLTVV.

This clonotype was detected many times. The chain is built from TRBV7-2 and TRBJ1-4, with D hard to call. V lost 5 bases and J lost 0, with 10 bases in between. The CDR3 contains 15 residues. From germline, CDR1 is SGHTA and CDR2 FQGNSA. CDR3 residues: CASSAVRSTNEKLFF. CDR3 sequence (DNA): TGTGCCAGCAGCGCCGTCAGATCAACTAATGAAAAACTGTTTTTT.

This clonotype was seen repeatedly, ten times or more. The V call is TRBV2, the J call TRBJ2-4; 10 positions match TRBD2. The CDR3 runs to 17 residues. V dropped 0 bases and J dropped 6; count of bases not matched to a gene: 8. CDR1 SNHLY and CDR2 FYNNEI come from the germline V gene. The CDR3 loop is CASSEARTSGGGNIQYF. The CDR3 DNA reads TGTGCCAGCAGTGAAGCGCGGACTAGCGGAGGTGGAAACATTCAGTACTTC.

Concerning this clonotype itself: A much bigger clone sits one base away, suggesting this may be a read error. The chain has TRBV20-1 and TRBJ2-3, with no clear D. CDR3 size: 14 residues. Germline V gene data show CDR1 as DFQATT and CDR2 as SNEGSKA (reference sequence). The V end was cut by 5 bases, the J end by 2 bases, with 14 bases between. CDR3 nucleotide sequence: TGCAGTGCTCCGCCGGTGGGGTTCACAGATACGCAGTATTTT. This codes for CSAPPVGFTDTQYF.

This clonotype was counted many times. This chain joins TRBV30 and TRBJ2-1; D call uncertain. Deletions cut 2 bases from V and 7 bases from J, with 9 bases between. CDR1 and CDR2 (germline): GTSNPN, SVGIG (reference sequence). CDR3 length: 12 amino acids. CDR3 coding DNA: TGTGCCTGGAGTACACGGGTGAATGAGCAGTTCTTC. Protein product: CAWSTRVNEQFF.

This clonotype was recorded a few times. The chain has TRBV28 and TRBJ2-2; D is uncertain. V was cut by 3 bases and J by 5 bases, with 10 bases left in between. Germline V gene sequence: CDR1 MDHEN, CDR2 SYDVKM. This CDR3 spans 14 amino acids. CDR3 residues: CASSLSQKTGELFF. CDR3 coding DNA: TGTGCCAGCAGTTTGTCACAGAAAACCGGGGAGCTGTTTTTT.

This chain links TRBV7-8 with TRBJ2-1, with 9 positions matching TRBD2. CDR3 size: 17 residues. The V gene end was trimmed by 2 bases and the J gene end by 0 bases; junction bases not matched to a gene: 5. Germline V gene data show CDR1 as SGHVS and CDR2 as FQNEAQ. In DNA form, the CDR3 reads TGTGCCAGCAGCTTATTAAGCGGGAGGTACTCCTACAATGAGCAGTTCTTC. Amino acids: CASSLLSGRYSYNEQFF.

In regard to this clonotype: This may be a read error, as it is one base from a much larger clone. The CDR3 reads CASSLGLAGGHSYEQYF. The CDR3 region has the DNA TGCGCCAGCAGCCTAGGGCTAGCGGGAGGTCACTCCTACGAGCAGTACTTC. The chain recombines TRBV4-1 with TRBJ2-7, with TRBD2 matching 11 bases. The CDR3 covers 17 residues. Germline V gene data show CDR1 as MGHRA and CDR2 as YSYEKL. V lost 4 bases, J lost 0 bases, and 8 bases stayed unmatched.

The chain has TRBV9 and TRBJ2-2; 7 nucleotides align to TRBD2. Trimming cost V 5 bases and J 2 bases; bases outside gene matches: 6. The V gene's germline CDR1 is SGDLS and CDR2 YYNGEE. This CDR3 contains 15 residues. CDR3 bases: TGTGCCAGCAGGGGAGGGCCGAGAAACACCGGGGAGCTGTTTTTT. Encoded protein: CASRGGPRNTGELFF.

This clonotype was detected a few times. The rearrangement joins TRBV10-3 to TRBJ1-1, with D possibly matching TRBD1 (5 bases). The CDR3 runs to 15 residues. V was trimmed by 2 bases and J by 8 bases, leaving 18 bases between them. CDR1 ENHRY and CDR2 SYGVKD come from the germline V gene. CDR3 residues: CAISETDPFGAEAFF. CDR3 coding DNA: TGTGCCATCAGTGAGACGGACCCTTTTGGGGCGGAAGCTTTCTTT.

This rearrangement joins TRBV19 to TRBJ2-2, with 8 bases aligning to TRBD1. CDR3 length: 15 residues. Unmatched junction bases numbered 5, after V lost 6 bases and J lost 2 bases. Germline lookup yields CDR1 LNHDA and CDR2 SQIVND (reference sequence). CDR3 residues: CASRTRGRNTGELFF. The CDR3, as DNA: TGTGCCAGTAGAACCAGGGGGCGCAACACCGGGGAGCTGTTTTTT.

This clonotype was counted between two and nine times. The CDR3 is CASSGSGNGIQYF. CDR3 nucleotide sequence: TGTGCCAGCAGTGGTAGCGGCAATGGTATTCAGTACTTC. The genes are TRBV12-3 or TRBV12-4 and TRBJ2-4; possibly TRBD2 for D (6 bases). The V end was cut by 5 bases, the J end by 10 bases, with 15 bases between. The CDR3 totals 13 residues.